Included here is one TCR beta chain sequence, with context. This entry comes from a study of blood T cell repertoires in COVID-19. In the authors' workflow: Amplified reference gene primers provided the basis for estimating nucleated cell counts. Repertoires were generated with immunoSEQ multiplex PCR, while TCRdb's copy carries only in-frame clones and drops some. D and trimming were read from the DNA, whereas the V and J calls and clone size are those reported in that table. The sample has more than 200,000 clones, approximately 88% seen once; the top ten hold roughly 6.3%. One Seattle source followed patients from active infection through their disease course. This CDR3 comprises 14 residues. Germline CDR1 SNHLY, CDR2 FYNNEI. With 6 bases clipped from V and 4 bases from J, the junction kept 5 bases outside the gene matches.

The TCR comes from a woman in her twenties or thirties with COVID-19, enrolled during active disease. The chain uses TRBV2 and TRBJ2-1; 8 nucleotides agree with TRBD2. The sequenced sample consisted of peripheral blood. The CDR3 DNA follows: TGTGCCAGCAGCCGGGAGGGAGGATACAATGAGCAGTTCTTC. Translated: CASSREGGYNEQFF.